What follows are 29 T cell receptor beta chains derived from one specimen sequenced in a study of neoadjuvant anti-PD-1 for oral cavity cancer. Profiled with immunoSEQ multiplex PCR; TCRdb holds only in-frame clones, not every one. The sample lists about 80,000 clones; under 85% were seen once. The sample was PBMCs, taken before nivolumab (anti-PD-1) treatment. The origin of the receptors is a person aged 35-79 years with oral cavity squamous cell carcinoma.

V and J are TRBV27 and TRBJ2-7; the D gene is possibly TRBD1 (6 bases). V lost 5 bases and J lost 5, with 16 bases in between. CDR1 is MNHEY and CDR2 is SMNVEV in the germline V gene (reference sequence). The CDR3 sequence is 14 residues long. This chain's CDR3 is CASSRPGATDEQYF. In DNA form, the CDR3 reads TGTGCCAGCAGTCGGCCAGGGGCTACCGACGAGCAGTACTTC.

V is TRBV6-4 and J is TRBJ2-2; D unresolved. The CDR3 totals 14 residues. The germline gives CDR1 MRHNA, CDR2 SNTAGT. V was cut by 6 bases and J by 1 base, with 9 bases left in between. The CDR3 is CASSHEENTGELFF. The CDR3 bases are TGTGCCAGCAGCCACGAGGAGAACACCGGGGAGCTGTTTTTT.

The J gene is TRBJ2-5, the V gene TRBV2; TRBD2 agrees at 13 bases. The trim removed 0 bases at V and 1 base at J, leaving 8 bases unmatched. This CDR3 has 19 residues. Germline V gives CDR1 SNHLY, CDR2 FYNNEI. CDR3 sequence: CASSEAWTSGSGSQETQYF. CDR3 nucleotide sequence: TGTGCCAGCAGTGAAGCGTGGACTAGCGGGAGCGGGTCCCAAGAGACCCAGTACTTC. The full variable domain, rest sourced from reference TRBV2 and TRBJ2-5, is EPEVTQTPSHQVTQMGQEVILRCVPISNHLYFYWYRQILGQKVEFLVSFYNNEISEKSEIFDDQFSVERPDGSNFTLKIRSTKLEDSAMYFCASSEAWTSGSGSQETQYFGPGTRLLVL.

V and J are TRBV5-1 and TRBJ2-2, with TRBD1 matching 9 bases. The CDR3 is made up of 15 amino acids. CDR1 is SGHRS, CDR2 YFSETQ, per germline. J gave up 4 bases and V 3 bases, and 4 bases lay outside the gene matches. The CDR3 DNA reads TGCGCCAGCAGCTGGGGACAGGGCCTCACCGGGGAGCTGTTTTTT. This gives the protein CASSWGQGLTGELFF.

This clone was recorded once. The chain is built from TRBV5-1 and TRBJ2-1; 12 bases match TRBD1. The CDR3 is 18 residues long. Looked up from germline, CDR1 is SGHRS and CDR2 is YFSETQ. Trimming cost V 4 bases and J 0 bases; bases outside gene matches: 8. The CDR3 loop is CASSLGTGGPSSYNEQFF. In DNA, the CDR3 is TGCGCCAGCAGCCTCGGGACAGGGGGCCCTAGCTCCTACAATGAGCAGTTCTTC.

The chain employs TRBV21-1 and TRBJ2-7; the table's D call of TRBD1 was not tested on the DNA. TRBV21-1 is reported as a pseudogene. The CDR3 is 18 residues long. The CDR3 loop is CASSKVDKVGTGFHEQYF. The DNA of the CDR3 is TGTGCCAGCAGCAAAGTCGATAAGGTTGGGACAGGGTTCCACGAGCAGTACTTC.

The chain has TRBV7-8 and TRBJ1-5; no firm D call. The CDR3 is 12 amino acids. In germline, CDR1 is SGHVS, CDR2 FQNEAQ. Between the trimmed V and J ends, which lost 4 bases and 10 bases, there was a span of 11 bases. CDR3 sequence (DNA): TGTGCCAGCAGCTCCGCGGGGATCCCCCAGCATTTT. Encoded protein: CASSSAGIPQHF.

The chain recombines TRBV14 with TRBJ2-3; perhaps TRBD1 as D (5 bases). Trimming pared 4 bases from V and 3 bases from J, leaving 17 bases between. This CDR3 has 16 amino acids. Per germline, CDR1 SGHDN and CDR2 FVKESK. DNA for the CDR3: TGTGCCAGCAGCCCCCTAGTGGCTAGGGGAACAGATACGCAGTATTTT. The encoded protein is CASSPLVARGTDTQYF.

CDR3 bases: TGTGCCAGCAGCTTGGGGACCCGTCCCTTAGATACGCAGTATTTT. Protein sequence: CASSLGTRPLDTQYF. V usage is TRBV6-6 and J usage is TRBJ2-3; D could derive from TRBD1 or TRBD2 (5 bases each). Germline-derived CDR1 and CDR2 are MNHNY and SVGAGI (reference sequence). The CDR3 loop spans 15 amino acids. The ends were cut back, 6 bases at V and 5 bases at J, with 18 bases in the middle.

V and J are TRBV7-9 and TRBJ2-6; D not certain. V lost 8 bases to trimming and J lost 2 bases, with 13 bases between them. CDR1 and CDR2 from the germline V gene are SEHNR and FQNEAQ (reference sequence). The CDR3 loop spans 15 amino acids. The CDR3 protein is CASRNIGTGANVLTF. In DNA form, the CDR3 reads TGTGCCAGCCGTAACATCGGAACTGGGGCCAACGTCCTGACTTTC.

This clone was found once. The rearrangement uses TRBV30 and TRBJ2-7; 9 nucleotides align to TRBD1. The junction had 11 bases not matched to a gene; V was cut back by 8 bases and J by 0 bases. The length of the CDR3 is 15 residues. Germline V gives CDR1 GTSNPN, CDR2 SVGIG (reference sequence). CDR3 in DNA: TGTGCCGTCGGACCCAGGGACAGGGCCTCCTACGAGCAGTACTTC. It is translated as CAVGPRDRASYEQYF.

This clone has only a few counts. Other DNA variants within this sample encode the same CDR3. V is TRBV9 and J is TRBJ1-4; D possibly corresponds to TRBD1 (5 bases). The V gene lost 0 bases and the J gene lost 6 bases, with 12 bases spanning the gap. Germline V gene sequence: CDR1 SGDLS, CDR2 YYNGEE. The CDR3 contains 15 residues. CDR3 nucleotide sequence: TGTGCCAGCAGCGTAGGGCCAGGGATGGATGAAAAACTGTTTTTT. Translating it yields CASSVGPGMDEKLFF.

The rearrangement uses TRBV9 and TRBJ2-7; 13 positions match TRBD2. The CDR3 spans 17 residues. The V gene's germline CDR1 is SGDLS and CDR2 YYNGEE. The ends lost 4 bases at V and 0 bases at J; junction bases unmatched: 7. The CDR3: CASSPGLAGDRSYEQYF. Here the CDR3 DNA reads TGTGCCAGCAGCCCCGGACTAGCGGGAGATCGCTCCTACGAGCAGTACTTC.

The V and J genes are TRBV2 and TRBJ2-5; D is unclear. The V and J ends lost 6 bases and 3 bases respectively, with 5 bases between them. The CDR3 is made up of 11 amino acids. Germline V lookup: CDR1 SNHLY, CDR2 FYNNEI. Here the CDR3 reads CASSKEETQYF. The CDR3 DNA is TGTGCCAGCAGCAAGGAAGAGACCCAGTACTTC.

This sequence joins TRBV30 and TRBJ2-3; D not resolved. V dropped 2 bases and J dropped 0 bases, with 6 bases sitting between them. In germline, CDR1 is GTSNPN, CDR2 SVGIG (reference sequence). The CDR3 loop spans 13 amino acids. The CDR3, as DNA: TGTGCCTGGAGTAAGGGAAGCACAGATACGCAGTATTTT. Amino acids: CAWSKGSTDTQYF.

This clone is a singleton in its sample. V gene TRBV15 combines with J gene TRBJ2-1; no firm D call. The CDR3 length is 11 residues. Germline loops: CDR1 LNHNV, CDR2 YYDKDF (reference sequence). Trimming stripped 5 bases from V and 4 bases from J, with 3 bases between. The CDR3 DNA follows: TGTGCCACCAGCGGGTACAATGAGCAGTTCTTC. Encoded protein: CATSGYNEQFF.

J is TRBJ1-1 and V is TRBV6-1; D gene ambiguous. There are 13 residues in the CDR3. Trimming shortened V by 1 base and J by 9 bases, and 12 bases separated the two germline ends. Germline V gene lookup returns CDR1 MNHNS and CDR2 SASEGT. The CDR3 DNA is TGTGCCAGCAGTGAAGTGGCAGAGGGAAAAGCTTTCTTT. Its protein product is CASSEVAEGKAFF.

This clone has a handful of counts. V usage is TRBV6-5 and J usage is TRBJ1-5; 11 bases are shared with TRBD1. The germline CDR1 and CDR2 sequences are MNHEY and SVGAGI. V shed 5 bases, J shed 7 bases, and the junction held 1 base outside the gene matches. CDR3 size: 13 residues. Here the CDR3 DNA reads TGTGCCAGCAGTGGGGACAGGGGGCAGCCCCAGCATTTT. Encoded protein: CASSGDRGQPQHF.

This chain links TRBV14 with TRBJ2-2; TRBD2 agrees at 8 bases. The V gene end was trimmed by 1 base and the J gene end by 5 bases; junction bases not matched to a gene: 3. The CDR3 extends over 15 amino acids. The V gene's germline CDR1 is SGHDN and CDR2 FVKESK. The CDR3 DNA is TGTGCCAGCAGCCAAGGCGGGAGGCAAACCGGGGAGCTGTTTTTT. It encodes CASSQGGRQTGELFF.

The V and J genes are TRBV10-3 and TRBJ1-1, with 9 bases that match TRBD1. The CDR3 runs to 15 residues. V was clipped by 0 bases and J by 5 bases; unmatched bases: 4. CDR1 and CDR2 from the germline V gene are ENHRY and SYGVKD. CDR3: CAISESPGQGTEAFF. CDR3 DNA sequence: TGTGCCATCAGTGAGTCCCCGGGACAGGGAACTGAAGCTTTCTTT.

The CDR3 sequence: CASSLVSSGRNIQYF. CDR3 coding DNA: TGCGCCAGCAGCTTGGTGTCTAGCGGGAGGAACATTCAGTACTTC. The chain joins TRBV5-1 to TRBJ2-4, with 11 nucleotides matching TRBD2. Germline V gene lookup returns CDR1 SGHRS and CDR2 YFSETQ. The CDR3 contains 15 residues. Germline trimming cut 0 bases from V and 7 bases from J; bases unmatched to any gene: 3.

The chain links TRBV9 to TRBJ1-3; D gene unclear. V was pared by 3 bases and J by 3 bases, with 4 bases between. Germline V CDR1 and CDR2: SGDLS, YYNGEE. CDR3 length: 12 amino acids. CDR3 amino acids: CASSGSGNTIYF. The CDR3 DNA reads TGTGCCAGCAGCGGAAGTGGAAACACCATATATTTT.

The chain couples TRBV30 to TRBJ2-7; D unresolved. Per germline, CDR1 GTSNPN and CDR2 SVGIG (reference sequence). Trimming pared 6 bases from V and 6 bases from J, leaving 15 bases between. CDR3 length: 12 amino acids. The CDR3 DNA follows: TGTGCCTGCGGGTCCAGGCCTGGCGAGCAGTACTTC. Encoded protein: CACGSRPGEQYF.

The rearrangement joins TRBV10-1 to TRBJ2-2, with 9 bases identical to TRBD2. Looked up from germline, CDR1 is WNHNN and CDR2 is SYGVQD (reference sequence). With 10 bases clipped from V and 9 bases from J, the junction kept 18 bases outside the gene matches. This CDR3 comprises 16 residues. In DNA, the CDR3 is TGCGCCACTTCACCTGCGGGGCGGGAGGGCCACCGGGAGCTGTTTTTT. This translates into CATSPAGREGHRELFF.

Concerning this clone: The same CDR3 can be traced to other DNA sequences in this sample. Written as DNA, the CDR3 is TGCGCCAGCAGCTTGGGACAGGGTTTCTCCTACGAGCAGTACTTC. Protein product: CASSLGQGFSYEQYF. The chain has TRBV5-1 and TRBJ2-7; TRBD1 agrees at 7 bases. The germline V gene encodes CDR1 SGHRS and CDR2 YFSETQ. Trimming cost V 0 bases and J 0 bases; bases outside gene matches: 3. The CDR3 runs 15 residues.

The rearrangement links TRBV28 to TRBJ2-2; 9 positions match TRBD1. The germline V gene encodes CDR1 MDHEN and CDR2 SYDVKM. J lost 4 bases, V lost 7 bases, and 10 bases had no gene match. The CDR3 is made up of 16 amino acids. The CDR3 nucleotides are TGTGCCAGCAACAAGCCGGGACAGGGATTCACCGGGGAGCTGTTTTTT. This encodes CASNKPGQGFTGELFF.

The chain combines TRBV6-5 with TRBJ1-4; D perhaps matches TRBD1 (5 bases). CDR1 is MNHEY, CDR2 SVGAGI, per germline. V lost 8 bases and J 0 bases, leaving 13 bases between the germline ends. This CDR3 spans 15 amino acids. The CDR3 nucleotides read TGTGCCAGCCGGGCAGGGACCTCAACTAATGAAAAACTGTTTTTT. Translating gives CASRAGTSTNEKLFF.

The chain couples TRBV14 to TRBJ1-1; D unresolved. The CDR3 runs to 13 residues. Germline values: CDR1 SGHDN, CDR2 FVKESK. The V end was cut by 1 base, the J end by 4 bases, with 7 bases between. Written as DNA, the CDR3 is TGTGCCAGCAGCCAAGTTCCAGGCACTGAAGCTTTCTTT. Translation: CASSQVPGTEAFF.

This clone was seen once. J is TRBJ1-4 and V is TRBV5-1; 7 bases fit TRBD1. V was pared by 0 bases and J by 11 bases, with 13 bases of the junction left unmatched. Germline V gene lookup returns CDR1 SGHRS and CDR2 YFSETQ. CDR3 size: 16 residues. In DNA, the CDR3 is TGCGCCAGCAGCTTGGAGGGGGCCGACGCGAGGCGGAAACTGTTTTTT. Amino acid sequence: CASSLEGADARRKLFF.